This T cell receptor beta chain was observed in a study of blood T cell repertoires in COVID-19. The data were produced by immunoSEQ multiplex PCR, yet TCRdb's version contains in-frame clones alone and is incomplete. In the table there are approximately 97,000 clones, roughly 80% of which are singletons. V trimming: 3 bases; J trimming: 5 bases; junction bases outside the gene matches: 9. The CDR3 has 17 residues. Looked up from germline, CDR1 is KGHDR and CDR2 is SFDVKD. The chain uses TRBV24-1 and TRBJ2-2, with 9 bases that match TRBD1. This TCR came from a man in his 60s with acute or convalescent COVID-19. The specimen sequenced was peripheral blood. Here the CDR3 reads CATSDTRQGVRTGELFF. The CDR3 nucleotides are TGTGCCACCAGTGATACCCGACAGGGGGTTAGGACCGGGGAGCTGTTTTTT.